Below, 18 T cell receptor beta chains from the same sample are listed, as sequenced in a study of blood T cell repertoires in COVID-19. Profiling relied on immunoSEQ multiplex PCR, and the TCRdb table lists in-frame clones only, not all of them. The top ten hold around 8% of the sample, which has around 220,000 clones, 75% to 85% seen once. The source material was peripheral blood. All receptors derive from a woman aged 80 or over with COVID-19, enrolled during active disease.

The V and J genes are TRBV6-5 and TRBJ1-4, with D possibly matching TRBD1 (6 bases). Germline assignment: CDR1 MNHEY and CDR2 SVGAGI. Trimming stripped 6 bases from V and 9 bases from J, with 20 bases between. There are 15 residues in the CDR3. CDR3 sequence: CASRGAEMGGKKLFF. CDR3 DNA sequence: TGTGCCAGCAGGGGGGCCGAAATGGGAGGGAAAAAACTGTTTTTT.

The CDR3 DNA follows: TGTGCCAGCAGGATACAGCTCGGGAACACTGAAGCTTTCTTT. Residues: CASRIQLGNTEAFF. The chain combines TRBV27 with TRBJ1-1, with D hard to call. The CDR3 totals 14 residues. The germline V gene has CDR1 MNHEY and CDR2 SMNVEV (reference sequence). Trimming cost V 6 bases and J 1 base, with 12 bases left between them.

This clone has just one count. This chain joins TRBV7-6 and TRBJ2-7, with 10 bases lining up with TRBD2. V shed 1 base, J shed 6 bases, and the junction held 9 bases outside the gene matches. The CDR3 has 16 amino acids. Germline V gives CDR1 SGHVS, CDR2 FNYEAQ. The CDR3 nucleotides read TGTGCCAGCAGCTTAGTCGCACTAGCGGGGCAAGGCGAGCAGTACTTC. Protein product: CASSLVALAGQGEQYF.

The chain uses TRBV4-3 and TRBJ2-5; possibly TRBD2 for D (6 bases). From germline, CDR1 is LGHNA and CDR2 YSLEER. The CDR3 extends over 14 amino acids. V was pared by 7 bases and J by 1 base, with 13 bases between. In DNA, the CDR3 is TGCGCCAGCAAACTTTGGGACTTCCAAGAGACCCAGTACTTC. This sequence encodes CASKLWDFQETQYF.

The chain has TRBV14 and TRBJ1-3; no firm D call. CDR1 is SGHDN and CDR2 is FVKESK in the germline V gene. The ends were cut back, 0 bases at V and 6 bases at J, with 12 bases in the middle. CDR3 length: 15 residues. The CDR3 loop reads CASSQDGRLENTIYF. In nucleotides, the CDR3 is TGTGCCAGCAGCCAAGACGGCAGGTTGGAAAACACCATATATTTT.

As DNA, the CDR3 is TGCGCCAGCAGCCGGACCGCGGCGGGTCAAGAGACCCAGTACTTC. Its translation is CASSRTAAGQETQYF. This rearrangement joins TRBV5-1 to TRBJ2-5, with D perhaps TRBD2 (5 bases). The V end was cut by 4 bases, the J end by 2 bases, with 15 bases between. Per germline, CDR1 SGHRS and CDR2 YFSETQ. The CDR3 has 15 residues.

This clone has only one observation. The CDR3 spells CASSPLEGDTEAFF. The CDR3 nucleotides read TGTGCCAGCTCACCCCTCGAGGGTGACACTGAAGCTTTCTTT. The rearrangement links TRBV18 to TRBJ1-1; D gene ambiguous. V lost 3 bases and J 3 bases, leaving 11 bases between the germline ends. This CDR3 has 14 residues. Germline V gene data show CDR1 as KGHSH and CDR2 as LQKENI.

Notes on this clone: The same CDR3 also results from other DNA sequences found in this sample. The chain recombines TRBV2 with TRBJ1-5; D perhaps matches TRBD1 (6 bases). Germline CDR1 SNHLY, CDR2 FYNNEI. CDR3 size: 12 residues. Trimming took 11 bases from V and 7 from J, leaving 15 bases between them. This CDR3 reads CAAGGGGQPQHF. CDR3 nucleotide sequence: TGTGCCGCGGGTGGGGGCGGGCAGCCCCAGCATTTT.

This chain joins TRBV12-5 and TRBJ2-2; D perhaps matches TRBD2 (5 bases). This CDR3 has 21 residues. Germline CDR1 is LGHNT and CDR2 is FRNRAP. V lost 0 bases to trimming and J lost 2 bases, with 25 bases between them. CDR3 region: CASGLVPLNRTTWTNTGELFF. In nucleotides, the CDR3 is TGTGCTAGTGGTTTGGTACCCTTGAACCGAACGACTTGGACTAACACCGGGGAGCTGTTTTTT.

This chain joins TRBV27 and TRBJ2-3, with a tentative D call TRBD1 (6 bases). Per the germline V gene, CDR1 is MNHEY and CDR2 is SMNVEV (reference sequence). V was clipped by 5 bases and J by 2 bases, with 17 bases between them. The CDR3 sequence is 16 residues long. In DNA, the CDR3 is TGTGCCAGCAGTAAGGGGCAGGCAGGGGTCACAGATACGCAGTATTTT. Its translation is CASSKGQAGVTDTQYF.

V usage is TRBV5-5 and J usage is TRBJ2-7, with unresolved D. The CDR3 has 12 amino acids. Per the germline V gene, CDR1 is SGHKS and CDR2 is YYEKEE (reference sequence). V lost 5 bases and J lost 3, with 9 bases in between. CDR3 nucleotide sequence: TGTGCCAGCAGTTCAACAAACTACGAGCAGTACTTC. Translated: CASSSTNYEQYF. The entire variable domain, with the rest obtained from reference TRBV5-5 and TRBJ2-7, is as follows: DAGVTQSPTHLIKTRGQQVTLRCSPISGHKSVSWYQQVLGQGPQFIFQYYEKEERGRGNFPDRFSARQFPNYSSELNVNALLLGDSALYLCASSSTNYEQYFGPGTRLTVT.

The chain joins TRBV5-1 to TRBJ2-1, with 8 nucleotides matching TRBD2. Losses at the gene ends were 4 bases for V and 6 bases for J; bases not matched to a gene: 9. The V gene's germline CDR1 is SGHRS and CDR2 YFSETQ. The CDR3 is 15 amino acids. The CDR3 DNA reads TGCGCCAGCAGCCCGACCGGGGGGGCCGGCAATGAGCAGTTCTTC. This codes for CASSPTGGAGNEQFF.

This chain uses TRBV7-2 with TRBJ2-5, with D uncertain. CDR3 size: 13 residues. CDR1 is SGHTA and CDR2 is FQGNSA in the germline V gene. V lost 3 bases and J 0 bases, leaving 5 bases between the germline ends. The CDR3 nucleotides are TGTGCCAGCAGCTTCCAGTACCAAGAGACCCAGTACTTC. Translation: CASSFQYQETQYF.

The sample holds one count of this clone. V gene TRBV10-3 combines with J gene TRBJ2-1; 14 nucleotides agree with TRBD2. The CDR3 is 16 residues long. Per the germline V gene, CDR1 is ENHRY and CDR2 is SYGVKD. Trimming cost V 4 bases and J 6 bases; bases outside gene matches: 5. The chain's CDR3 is CAISGRLAGGRNEQFF. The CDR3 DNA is TGTGCCATCAGTGGACGACTAGCGGGGGGGCGCAATGAGCAGTTCTTC.

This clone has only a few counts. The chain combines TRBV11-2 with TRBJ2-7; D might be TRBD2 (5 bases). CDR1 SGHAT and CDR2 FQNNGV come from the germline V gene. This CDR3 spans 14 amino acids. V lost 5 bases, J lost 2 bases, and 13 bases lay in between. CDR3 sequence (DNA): TGTGCCAGCAGCACCGGAGGCAGGACCTACGAGCAGTACTTC. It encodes CASSTGGRTYEQYF.

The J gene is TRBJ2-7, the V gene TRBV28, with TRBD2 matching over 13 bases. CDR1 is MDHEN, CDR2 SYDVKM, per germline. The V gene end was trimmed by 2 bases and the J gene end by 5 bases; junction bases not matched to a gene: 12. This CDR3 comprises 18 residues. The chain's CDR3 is CASSLEGLAGFRTHEQYF. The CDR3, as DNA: TGTGCCAGCAGTTTAGAGGGACTAGCGGGATTCAGAACCCACGAGCAGTACTTC.

The CDR3 DNA sequence: TGTGCCACCAGCTCAGAGTATCTCATCCCCCTAGCGGTGGAGGAAGAGACCCAGTACTTC. Its protein product is CATSSEYLIPLAVEEETQYF. The V and J genes are TRBV15 and TRBJ2-5, with 7 bases identical to TRBD2. V was pared by 5 bases and J by 3 bases, with 24 bases of the junction left unmatched. CDR1 is LNHNV and CDR2 is YYDKDF in the germline V gene (reference sequence). The CDR3 covers 20 residues.

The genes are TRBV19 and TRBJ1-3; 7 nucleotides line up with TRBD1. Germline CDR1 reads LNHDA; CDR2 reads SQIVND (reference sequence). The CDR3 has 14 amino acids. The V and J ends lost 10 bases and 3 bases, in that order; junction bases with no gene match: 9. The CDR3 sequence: CAIPQGGDGNTIYF. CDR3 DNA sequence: TGTGCCATTCCCCAGGGGGGTGATGGAAACACCATATATTTT.